These 23 T cell receptor beta chains came from one sample sequenced in a study of OX40 agonist ivuxolimab in advanced cancers. Clones were sequenced by immunoSEQ multiplex PCR, and TCRdb holds only the in-frame ones, with some missing. The data show around 6,000 clones, with about 80% seen just once and approximately 23% held by the top ten. The source material was CD4+ or CD8+ T cells sorted from blood, sampled in a trial of the OX40 agonist ivuxolimab. The source of these receptors is an adult with an advanced solid tumor such as melanoma, head and neck, liver or kidney cancer.

The sample holds a few counts of this clone. The chain is built from TRBV2 and TRBJ2-5; 8 positions match TRBD2. With V trimmed by 5 bases and J by 5 bases, 4 bases remained unmatched. The CDR3 is 13 amino acids. Germline CDR1 reads SNHLY; CDR2 reads FYNNEI. The CDR3 loop is CASSTSGGETQYF. The CDR3 region has the DNA TGTGCCAGCAGTACAAGCGGGGGTGAGACCCAGTACTTC.

This chain connects TRBV12-2 to TRBJ1-2; TRBD1, the D gene given by the table, was not confirmed from the DNA. TRBV12-2 has pseudogene status. The CDR3 loop spans 19 amino acids. The DNA of the CDR3 is TGTGCAAGTCGCTTAGCGTTAGTCAGGGCCACCCCGTCCAACTATGGCTACACCTTC. Translated, it gives CASRLALVRATPSNYGYTF.

This sequence joins TRBV6-5 and TRBJ1-1; D not resolved. CDR1 is MNHEY, CDR2 SVGAGI, per germline. This CDR3 comprises 14 residues. V lost 0 bases, J lost 4 bases, and 9 bases lay in between. CDR3 DNA: TGTGCCAGCAGTTACTCAGGAAGCAGCACTGAAGCTTTCTTT. This sequence encodes CASSYSGSSTEAFF.

J is TRBJ2-2 and V is TRBV9; D is unresolved. CDR1 and CDR2 (germline): SGDLS, YYNGEE. V was shortened by 4 bases and J by 6 bases, with 16 bases between the two germline ends. This CDR3 is 15 amino acids long. The CDR3 is CASSPNPGRAGELFF. The CDR3 coding sequence is TGTGCCAGCAGCCCGAACCCAGGACGGGCCGGGGAGCTGTTTTTT.

The chain combines TRBV5-6 with TRBJ2-7, with D possibly matching TRBD1 (5 bases). CDR1 and CDR2 (germline): SGHDT, YYEEEE. This CDR3 has 16 amino acids. The germline V and J ends were trimmed by 4 bases and 2 bases, with 19 bases remaining between them. This CDR3 reads CASSPDIFKRTYEQYF. The CDR3 DNA follows: TGTGCCAGCAGCCCGGACATTTTTAAAAGGACCTACGAGCAGTACTTC.

CDR3 loop: CASSARLAGGPGEQFF. In nucleotides, the CDR3 is TGTGCCAGCAGCGCCCGACTAGCGGGGGGGCCTGGTGAGCAGTTCTTC. V is TRBV9 and J is TRBJ2-1; 14 bases line up with TRBD2. In germline, CDR1 is SGDLS, CDR2 YYNGEE. Trimming removed 3 bases from V and 9 bases from J; junction bases left unmatched: 8. The CDR3 length is 16 residues.

The chain uses TRBV12-5 and TRBJ2-7; TRBD1 aligns across 7 bases. V was clipped by 6 bases and J by 4 bases; unmatched bases: 12. The CDR3 is 15 residues long. Germline loops: CDR1 LGHNT, CDR2 FRNRAP. In DNA, the CDR3 is TGTGCTAGTGGGCTTGACAGGGATAATCGTTACGAGCAGTACTTC. Amino acid sequence: CASGLDRDNRYEQYF.

This clone was seen just once. The chain employs TRBV9 and TRBJ2-1, with D tentatively TRBD2 (5 bases). This CDR3 is 17 amino acids long. Trimming took 0 bases from V and 0 from J, leaving 13 bases between them. Germline CDR1 SGDLS, CDR2 YYNGEE. The CDR3 DNA sequence: TGTGCCAGCAGCGTAGGGGAGCGGCGAAGCTCCTACAATGAGCAGTTCTTC. This sequence encodes CASSVGERRSSYNEQFF.

The chain uses TRBV5-5 and TRBJ1-1; D gene uncertain. This CDR3 is 15 amino acids long. The V gene's germline CDR1 is SGHKS and CDR2 YYEKEE (reference sequence). V lost 0 bases and J lost 1, with 10 bases in between. CDR3 in DNA: TGTGCCAGCAGCTTGGGGGTCCTAACGAACACTGAAGCTTTCTTT. Its translation: CASSLGVLTNTEAFF.

The chain couples TRBV4-1 to TRBJ1-1, with TRBD1 as a possible D gene (5 bases). The CDR3 has 14 amino acids. Trimming took off 4 bases at V and 3 bases at J, with 12 bases between the two ends. In germline, CDR1 is MGHRA, CDR2 YSYEKL. The CDR3 DNA reads as TGCGCCAGCAGCCCCCTGAGGGGCGACACTGAAGCTTTCTTT. It is translated as CASSPLRGDTEAFF.

V usage is TRBV19 and J usage is TRBJ1-1; tentatively, D is TRBD1 (5 bases). The CDR3 runs 13 residues. CDR1 is LNHDA and CDR2 is SQIVND in the germline V gene (reference sequence). With 1 base removed from V and 4 bases from J, the gap between germline ends came to 7 bases. CDR3 amino acids: CASSIGGGTEAFF. The CDR3, as DNA: TGTGCCAGTAGTATAGGGGGGGGCACTGAAGCTTTCTTT. Complete variable domain (other parts from reference TRBV19 and TRBJ1-1): DGGITQSPKYLFRKEGQNVTLSCEQNLNHDAMYWYRQDPGQGLRLIYYSQIVNDFQKGDIAEGYSVSREKKESFPLTVTSAQKNPTAFYLCASSIGGGTEAFFGQGTRLTVV.

This clone has more than one count but fewer than ten. CDR3 bases: TGTGCCAGCAGTTACAATAACCAGGTTAGGGCTCATTTT. It codes for CASSYNNQVRAHF. This rearrangement joins TRBV6-6 to TRBJ1-5; no clear D. Germline V gene data show CDR1 as MNHNY and CDR2 as SVGAGI (reference sequence). The CDR3 has 13 amino acids. V was pared by 2 bases and J by 16 bases, with 18 bases between.

The genes are TRBV15 and TRBJ2-3; the D gene is possibly TRBD2 (6 bases). V was trimmed by 3 bases and J by 6 bases, leaving 13 bases between them. The CDR3 is 14 amino acids. In germline, CDR1 is LNHNV, CDR2 YYDKDF (reference sequence). The CDR3 region has the DNA TGTGCCACCAGCAGGCCGGGAGAGGGGGATACGCAGTATTTT. It codes for CATSRPGEGDTQYF.

V usage is TRBV6-1 and J usage is TRBJ1-1; 8 positions match TRBD1. The CDR3 sequence is 15 residues long. Germline V gives CDR1 MNHNS, CDR2 SASEGT. The V and J ends lost 6 bases and 2 bases, in that order; junction bases with no gene match: 8. This CDR3 is CASSDPGGRNTEAFF. The CDR3 DNA reads TGTGCCAGCAGCGACCCAGGGGGCAGAAACACTGAAGCTTTCTTT.

The V gene is TRBV6-1, the J gene TRBJ2-2; no reliable D call. The V end lost 5 bases, the J end lost 8 bases, and 6 bases lay between the germline ends. The length of the CDR3 is 11 residues. Germline CDR1 and CDR2: MNHNS and SASEGT. CDR3 residues: CASSYGGELFF. The CDR3 DNA follows: TGTGCCAGCAGTTACGGGGGGGAGCTGTTTTTT.

This chain's CDR3 is CASSSGNRHTDTQYF. CDR3 nucleotides: TGTGCCAGCAGTTCCGGGAACCGACACACAGATACGCAGTATTTT. The V call is TRBV13, the J call TRBJ2-3; D may be TRBD2 (5 bases). From germline, CDR1 is PRHDT and CDR2 FYEKMQ (reference sequence). V lost 6 bases, J lost 2 bases, and 15 bases lay in between. There are 15 residues in the CDR3.

The chain combines TRBV4-3 with TRBJ2-1; no reliable D call. Germline V gene sequence: CDR1 LGHNA, CDR2 YSLEER. The CDR3 extends over 17 amino acids. The V and J ends lost 1 base and 0 bases respectively, with 13 bases between them. CDR3 nucleotide sequence: TGCGCCAGCAGCCAAGGTATTATAGGAAGCTCCTACAATGAGCAGTTCTTC. Protein product: CASSQGIIGSSYNEQFF.

Here the CDR3 reads CASSEVGEQYF. CDR3 DNA: TGTGCCAGCAGTGAAGTTGGCGAGCAGTACTTC. V gene TRBV25-1 combines with J gene TRBJ2-7; D call uncertain. The germline V gene encodes CDR1 MGHDK and CDR2 SYGVNS. The CDR3 has 11 amino acids. The V end was cut by 2 bases, the J end by 6 bases, with 5 bases between.

The CDR3 here is CAWSGTEHRTSGLFF. CDR3 sequence (DNA): TGTGCCTGGAGTGGGACAGAACACCGGACGTCGGGGCTGTTTTTT. The chain couples TRBV30 to TRBJ2-2; possibly TRBD1 for D (6 bases). Trimming removed 1 base from V and 13 bases from J, with 22 bases in between. Germline CDR1 is GTSNPN and CDR2 is SVGIG (reference sequence). This CDR3 comprises 15 residues.

V usage is TRBV9 and J usage is TRBJ2-3; D is unclear. V was clipped by 1 base and J by 8 bases, with 14 bases between them. CDR3 length equals 14 residues. The V gene's germline CDR1 is SGDLS and CDR2 YYNGEE. This CDR3 is CASSVSLGEVTQYF. As DNA, the CDR3 is TGTGCCAGCAGCGTAAGTCTGGGTGAGGTTACGCAGTATTTT.

This chain joins TRBV7-9 and TRBJ1-5; no reliable D call. Trimming removed 4 bases from V and 3 bases from J, with 19 bases in between. This CDR3 has 17 residues. Germline V gene lookup returns CDR1 SEHNR and CDR2 FQNEAQ (reference sequence). CDR3 sequence (DNA): TGTGCCAGCAGCTCTGTTATGGGGATGTGGGACAATCAGCCCCAGCATTTT. It translates to CASSSVMGMWDNQPQHF.

The V and J genes are TRBV7-6 and TRBJ2-7; 13 positions match TRBD2. Germline CDR1 reads SGHVS; CDR2 reads FNYEAQ. V lost 5 bases, J lost 4 bases, and 5 bases stayed unmatched. The CDR3 runs to 15 residues. This chain's CDR3 is CASSPTSGGAYEQYF. The CDR3 DNA sequence: TGTGCCAGCAGCCCCACTAGCGGGGGGGCTTACGAGCAGTACTTC. Variable domain in full (rest from reference TRBV7-6 and TRBJ2-7): GAGVSQSPRYKVTKRGQDVALRCDPISGHVSLYWYRQALGQGPEFLTYFNYEAQQDKSGLPNDRFSAERPEGSISTLTIQRTEQRDSAMYRCASSPTSGGAYEQYFGPGTRLTVT.

The genes are TRBV30 and TRBJ1-1; the D is unclear. Trimming shortened V by 2 bases and J by 3 bases, and 7 bases separated the two germline ends. Germline lookup yields CDR1 GTSNPN and CDR2 SVGIG (reference sequence). The CDR3 contains 12 residues. This CDR3 is CAWSPFYTEAFF. DNA of the CDR3: TGTGCCTGGAGTCCATTTTACACTGAAGCTTTCTTT.